This TCR beta chain comes out of a study of identifying expanded T cells in peripheral blood. General observations from the study: Differentially abundant clones: around 1.2 between replicates, approximately 15 at two to three weeks, approximately 18 at four.

Method: immunoSEQ multiplex PCR; TCRdb's copy keeps in-frame clones and lacks some. The table includes about 85,000 clones, 88% detected once. Germline CDR1 is SGHTA and CDR2 is FQGNSA. CDR3 length: 13 amino acids. The V and J ends lost 4 bases and 3 bases respectively, with 9 bases between them. As to this clone: The antigen is unknown.

Sequenced material: blood. This chain links TRBV7-2 with TRBJ2-5, with D unresolved. This TCR came from a person between 18 and 75 years old in good health. The CDR3 sequence is CASSYGSKETQYF. In DNA, the CDR3 is TGTGCCAGCAGCTATGGATCCAAAGAGACCCAGTACTTC.